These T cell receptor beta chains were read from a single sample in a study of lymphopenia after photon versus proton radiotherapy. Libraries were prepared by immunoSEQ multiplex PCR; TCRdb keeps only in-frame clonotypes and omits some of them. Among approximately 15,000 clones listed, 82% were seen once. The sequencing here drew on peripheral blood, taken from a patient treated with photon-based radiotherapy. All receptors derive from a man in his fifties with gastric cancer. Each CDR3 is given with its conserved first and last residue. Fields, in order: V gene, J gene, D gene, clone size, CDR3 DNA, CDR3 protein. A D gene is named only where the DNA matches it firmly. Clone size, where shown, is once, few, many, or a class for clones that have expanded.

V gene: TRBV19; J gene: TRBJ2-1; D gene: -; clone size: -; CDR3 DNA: TGTGCCAGTAGTATTCAGGGAACCCATGAGCAGTTCTTC; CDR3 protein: CASSIQGTHEQFF
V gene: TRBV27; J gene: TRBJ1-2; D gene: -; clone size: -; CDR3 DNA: TGTGCCAGCAGATCGGGGGGCGCAGGAAGGGATGGCTACACCTTC; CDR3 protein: CASRSGGAGRDGYTF
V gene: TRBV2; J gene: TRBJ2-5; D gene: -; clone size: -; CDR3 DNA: TGTGCCACCTCCCGAGCACAAGAGACCCAGTACTTC; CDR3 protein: CATSRAQETQYF
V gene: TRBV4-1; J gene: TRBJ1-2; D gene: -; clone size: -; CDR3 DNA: TGCGCCAGCAGCCAAGTCCAAGAATCAGCTTATGGCTACACCTTC; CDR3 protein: CASSQVQESAYGYTF
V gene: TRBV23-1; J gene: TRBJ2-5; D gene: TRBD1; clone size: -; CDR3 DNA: TGCGCCAGGTATGGCCCTCCGGGACAGGGAGGGGAGACCCAGTACTTC; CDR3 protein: CARYGPPGQGGETQYF
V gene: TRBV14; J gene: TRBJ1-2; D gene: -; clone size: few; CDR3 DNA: TGTGCCAGCAGCCAAGAAAGTGGTCCTTTCTCAGGAGGCTACACCTTC; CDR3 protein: CASSQESGPFSGGYTF
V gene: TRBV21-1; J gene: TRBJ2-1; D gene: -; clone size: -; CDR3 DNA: TGTGCCAGCAGCAATTACAATGAGCAGTTCTTC; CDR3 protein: CASSNYNEQFF
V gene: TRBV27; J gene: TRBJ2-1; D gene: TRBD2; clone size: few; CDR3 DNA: TGTGCCAGCGGCGGGGGGGCCGGCTACAATGAGCAGTTCTTC; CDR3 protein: CASGGGAGYNEQFF
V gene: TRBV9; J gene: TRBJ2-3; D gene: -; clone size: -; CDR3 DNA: TGTGCCAGCAGCGTGAGTAATACGCAGTATTTT; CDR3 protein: CASSVSNTQYF
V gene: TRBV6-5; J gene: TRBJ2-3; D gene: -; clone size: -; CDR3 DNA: TGTGCCAGCAGGGCATCCCAAATGAGCGGTACGCAGTATTTT; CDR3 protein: CASRASQMSGTQYF
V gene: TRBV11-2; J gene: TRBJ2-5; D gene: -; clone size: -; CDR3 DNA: TGTGCCAGCAGCTACAGGGGGGGCCCGTTTGGGGAGACCCAGTACTTC; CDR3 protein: CASSYRGGPFGETQYF
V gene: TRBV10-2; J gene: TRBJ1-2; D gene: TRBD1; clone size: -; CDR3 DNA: TGCGCCAGCACAGATCGGACAGGCGGACACGGCTACACCTTC; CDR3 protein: CASTDRTGGHGYTF
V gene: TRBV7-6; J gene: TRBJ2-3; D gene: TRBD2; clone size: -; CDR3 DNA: TGTGCCAGCAGCTTAGTTCTAGCGGGGGGCCATGGCCCAGATACGCAGTATTTT; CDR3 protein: CASSLVLAGGHGPDTQYF
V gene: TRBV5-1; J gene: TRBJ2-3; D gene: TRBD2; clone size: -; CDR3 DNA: TGCGCCAGCAGCTCTTTGCGCGGCGGGGGAGCTTTCACAGATACGCAGTATTTT; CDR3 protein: CASSSLRGGGAFTDTQYF
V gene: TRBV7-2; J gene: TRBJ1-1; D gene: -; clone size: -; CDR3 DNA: TGTGCCAGCAGCCTCGGGACCCGACAGAACACTGAAGCTTTCTTT; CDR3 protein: CASSLGTRQNTEAFF
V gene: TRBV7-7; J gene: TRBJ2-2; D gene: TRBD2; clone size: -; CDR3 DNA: TGTGCCAGCAGCACCGGACTAGCGGGGGAGCTGTTTTTT; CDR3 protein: CASSTGLAGELFF
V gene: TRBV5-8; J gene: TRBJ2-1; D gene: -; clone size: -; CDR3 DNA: TGTGCCAGCAGCTTGTTACCCCGGGGTGGGAATGAGCAGTTCTTC; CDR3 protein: CASSLLPRGGNEQFF
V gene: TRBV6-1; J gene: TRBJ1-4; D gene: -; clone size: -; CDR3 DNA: TGTGCCAGCAGTGAAGGCTACAGGGCTGAAAAACTGTTTTTT; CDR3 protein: CASSEGYRAEKLFF
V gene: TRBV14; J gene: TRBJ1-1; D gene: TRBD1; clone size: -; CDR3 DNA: TGTGCCAGCAGCCAAGTCCGGACAGGGAACACTGAAGCTTTCTTT; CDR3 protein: CASSQVRTGNTEAFF
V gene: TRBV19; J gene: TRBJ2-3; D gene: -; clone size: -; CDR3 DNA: TGTGCCAGTAGTCTGGGGGCTGGAGATACGCAGTATTTT; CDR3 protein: CASSLGAGDTQYF
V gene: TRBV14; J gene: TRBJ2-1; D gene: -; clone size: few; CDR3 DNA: TGTGCCAGCAGCCGCCTATTGACAGTTGAGCAGTTCTTC; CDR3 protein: CASSRLLTVEQFF
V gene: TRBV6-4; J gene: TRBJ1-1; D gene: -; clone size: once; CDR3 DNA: TGTGCCAGCAGTGTGGAACGGGGCACTGAAGCTTTCTTT; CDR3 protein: CASSVERGTEAFF
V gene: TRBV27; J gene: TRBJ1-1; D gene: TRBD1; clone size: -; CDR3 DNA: TGTGCCAGCAGTGAGGACAGGGGGCGTCCTGAAGCTTTCTTT; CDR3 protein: CASSEDRGRPEAFF
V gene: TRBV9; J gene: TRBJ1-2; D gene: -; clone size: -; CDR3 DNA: TGTGCCAGCAGCGTGGACGCTAACTATGGCTACACCTTC; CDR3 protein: CASSVDANYGYTF
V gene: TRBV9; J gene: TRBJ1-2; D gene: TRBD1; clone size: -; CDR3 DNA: TGTGCCAGCAGCAAATTCGGGACAGCCTATGGCTACACCTTC; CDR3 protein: CASSKFGTAYGYTF
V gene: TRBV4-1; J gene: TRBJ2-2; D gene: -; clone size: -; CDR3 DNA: TGCGCCAGCAGCCGCAGGATCACTGTCTTCAACACCGGGGAGCTGTTTTTT; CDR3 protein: CASSRRITVFNTGELFF
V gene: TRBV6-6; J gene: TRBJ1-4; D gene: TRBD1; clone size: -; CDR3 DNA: TGTGCCAGCAGGCCCAATAGACAGGGAGGCGAAAAACTGTTTTTT; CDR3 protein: CASRPNRQGGEKLFF
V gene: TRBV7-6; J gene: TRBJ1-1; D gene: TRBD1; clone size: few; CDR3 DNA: TGTGCCAGCAGCTTAGCAGTATCGGCCCCCGGACAGGTGAACACTGAAGCTTTCTTT; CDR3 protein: CASSLAVSAPGQVNTEAFF
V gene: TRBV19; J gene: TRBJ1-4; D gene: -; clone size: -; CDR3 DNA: TGTGCCAGTAGTTCGGGACGGATTAATGAAAAACTGTTTTTT; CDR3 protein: CASSSGRINEKLFF
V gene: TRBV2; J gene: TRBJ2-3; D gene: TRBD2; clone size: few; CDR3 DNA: TGTGCCAGCAGTGCCGGGGGGGCGATAGATACGCAGTATTTT; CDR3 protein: CASSAGGAIDTQYF
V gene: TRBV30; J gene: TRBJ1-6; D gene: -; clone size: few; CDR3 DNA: TGTGCCTGGGAGGGGATCTATAATTCACCCCTCCACTTT; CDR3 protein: CAWEGIYNSPLHF